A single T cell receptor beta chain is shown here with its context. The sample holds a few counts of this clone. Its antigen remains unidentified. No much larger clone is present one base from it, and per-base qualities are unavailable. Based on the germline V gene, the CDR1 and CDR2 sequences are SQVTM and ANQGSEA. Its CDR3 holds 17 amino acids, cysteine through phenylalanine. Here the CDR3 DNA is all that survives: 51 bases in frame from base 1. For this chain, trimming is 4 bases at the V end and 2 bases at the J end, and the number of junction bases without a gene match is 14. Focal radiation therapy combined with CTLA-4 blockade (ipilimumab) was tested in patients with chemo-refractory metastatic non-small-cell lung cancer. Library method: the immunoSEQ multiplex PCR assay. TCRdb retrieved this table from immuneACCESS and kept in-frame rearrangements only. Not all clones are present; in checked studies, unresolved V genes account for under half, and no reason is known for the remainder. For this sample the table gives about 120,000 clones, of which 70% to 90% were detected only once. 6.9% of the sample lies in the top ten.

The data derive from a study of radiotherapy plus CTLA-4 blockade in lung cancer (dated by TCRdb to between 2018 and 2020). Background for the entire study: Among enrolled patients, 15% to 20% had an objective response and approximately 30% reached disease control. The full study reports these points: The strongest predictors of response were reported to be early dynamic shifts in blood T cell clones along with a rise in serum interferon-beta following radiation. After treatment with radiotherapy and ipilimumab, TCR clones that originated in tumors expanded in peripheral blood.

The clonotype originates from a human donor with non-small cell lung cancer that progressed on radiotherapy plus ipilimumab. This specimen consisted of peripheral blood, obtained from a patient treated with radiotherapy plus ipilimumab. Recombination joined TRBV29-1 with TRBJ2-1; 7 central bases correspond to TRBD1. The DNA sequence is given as TGCAGCGTTGCCCCGACAGGGATTGGTGGGGCCTACAATGAGCAGTTCTTC. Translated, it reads CSVAPTGIGGAYNEQFF.